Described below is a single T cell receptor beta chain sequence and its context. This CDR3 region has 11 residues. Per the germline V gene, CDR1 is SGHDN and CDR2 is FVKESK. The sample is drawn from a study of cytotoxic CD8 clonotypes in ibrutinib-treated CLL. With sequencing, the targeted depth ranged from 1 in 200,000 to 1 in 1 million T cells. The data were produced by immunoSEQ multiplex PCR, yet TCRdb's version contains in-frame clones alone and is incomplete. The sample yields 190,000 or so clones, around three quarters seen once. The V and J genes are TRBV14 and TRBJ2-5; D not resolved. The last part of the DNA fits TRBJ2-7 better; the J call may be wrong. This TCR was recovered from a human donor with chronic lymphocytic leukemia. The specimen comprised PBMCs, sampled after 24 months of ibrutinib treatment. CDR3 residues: CASSQAYEQYF. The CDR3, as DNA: TGTGCCAGCAGCCAAGCCTACGAGCAGTACTTC.